Reported below is one T cell receptor beta chain. The primer mix had 60 Vbeta and 13 Jbeta primers. The table came from immunoSEQ multiplex PCR; TCRdb's copy has only in-frame clones and leaves some out. Of roughly 45,000 clones in the sample, 64% were seen once. This sample was taken from a study of cytomegalovirus exposure and HLA in healthy donors. CDR1 SGHTA and CDR2 FQGNSA come from the germline V gene. This CDR3 region has 13 residues. The V segment lost 5 bases and the J segment 5 bases; nucleotides outside the gene matches: 5. Source material: PBMCs. The receptor was derived from a human donor in good health. The rearrangement links TRBV7-2 to TRBJ1-2, with TRBD1 matching over 7 bases. This chain's CDR3 is CASSHSTGYGYTF. The CDR3 DNA is TGTGCCAGCAGCCATTCGACAGGGTATGGCTACACCTTC.